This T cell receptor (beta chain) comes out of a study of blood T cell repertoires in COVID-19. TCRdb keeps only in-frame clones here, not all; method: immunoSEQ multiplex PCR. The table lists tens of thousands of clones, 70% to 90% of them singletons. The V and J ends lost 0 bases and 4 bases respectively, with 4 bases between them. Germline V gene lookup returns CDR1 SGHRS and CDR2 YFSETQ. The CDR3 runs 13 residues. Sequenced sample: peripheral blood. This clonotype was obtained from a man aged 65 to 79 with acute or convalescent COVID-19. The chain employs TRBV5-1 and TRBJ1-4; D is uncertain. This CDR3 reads CASSLAFNEKLFF. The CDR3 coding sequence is TGCGCCAGCAGCTTGGCCTTTAATGAAAAACTGTTTTTT.